These T cell receptor beta chains were read from a single sample in a study of shared clonotypes between healthy human individuals. TCRdb's copy holds only in-frame clones and misses some; the assay was immunoSEQ multiplex PCR. The table has 2 million to 2.5 million clones, 93% seen once. The specimen sequenced was naive CD4+ T cells from PBMCs. These receptors all stem from a man aged 18 to 29 in good health. Some clones in this sample may be carry-over from other donors' samples. Each CDR3 is given with its conserved first and last residue. D genes are given only for firm matches. Clone size appears in some rows only: once, few, many, or a class for an expanded clone.

j_call v_call d_call clone_size cdr3_nt cdr3_aa
TRBJ2-3 TRBV28 NA NA TGTGCCACAGAGGGGGGACCCAGAAGCACAGATACGCAGTATTTT CATEGGPRSTDTQYF
TRBJ1-4 TRBV16 NA NA TGTGCCAGCAGTCTCGATGGAGTGGGTGAAAAACTGTTTTTT CASSLDGVGEKLFF
TRBJ1-5 TRBV14 NA NA TGTGCCAGCAGCCAAGATTGGGTGGGGAATCAGCCCCAGCATTTT CASSQDWVGNQPQHF
TRBJ2-1 TRBV9 TRBD2 NA TGTGCCAGCAGCATCACTAGCGGGAGTTACGACAATGAGCAGTTCTTC CASSITSGSYDNEQFF
TRBJ2-1 TRBV30 NA NA TGTGCCTGGAGTGGGGATAGCTACAATGAGCAGTTCTTC CAWSGDSYNEQFF
TRBJ2-5 TRBV5-1 TRBD2 NA TGCGCCAGCAGCTTGGAGCCAGCGGGAGCGGTGGAGACCCAGTACTTC CASSLEPAGAVETQYF
TRBJ2-6 TRBV19 TRBD1 NA TGTGCCAGTAGTAAGGGGACAGGTCGCAACGTCCTGACTTTC CASSKGTGRNVLTF
TRBJ1-4 TRBV4-1 TRBD1 once TGCGCCAGCAGCCCGCTTCGGAGCAGGGGGGACGAAAAACTGTTTTTT CASSPLRSRGDEKLFF
TRBJ1-4 TRBV2 NA once TGTGCCAGCAAGGTTCAGGGCGTCGCAACTAATGAAAAACTGTTTTTT CASKVQGVATNEKLFF
TRBJ2-2 TRBV4-2 TRBD2 NA TGTGCCAGCAGCCCGCCGAGCGGGGCGAACACCGGGGAGCTGTTTTTT CASSPPSGANTGELFF
TRBJ1-4 TRBV7-9 NA NA TGTGCCAGCAGCTCCCTTCCAGGGATGTTTAATGAAAAACTGTTTTTT CASSSLPGMFNEKLFF
TRBJ2-3 TRBV5-1 NA NA TGCGCCAGCAGCTTGAACGGGGCAGTGGTCACAGATACGCAGTATTTT CASSLNGAVVTDTQYF
TRBJ1-5 TRBV10-3 NA NA TGTGCCATCAGGGACAGCCTCAATCAGCCCCAGCATTTT CAIRDSLNQPQHF
TRBJ2-1 TRBV7-2 TRBD2 NA TGTGCCAGCAGCTTAGAGGGGGGCATAGGACTAGCACCGTTCTTC CASSLEGGIGLAPFF
TRBJ1-3 TRBV5-1 TRBD1 NA TGCGCCAGCAGCTTGGCCGTAGCAGGACAGGCCGTCATGTATTTT CASSLAVAGQAVMYF
TRBJ2-3 TRBV7-2 NA NA TGTGCCAGCAGCTTAGGTCTAGGAATCACAGATACGCAGTATTTT CASSLGLGITDTQYF
TRBJ2-7 TRBV7-9 NA NA TGTGCCAGCAGCTTATTGTCGGCCCCCTCGGGCGAGCAGTACTTC CASSLLSAPSGEQYF
TRBJ2-7 TRBV6-6 NA NA TGTGCCAGCAGTAAGATATTGCTGGGGACGGACTACGAGCAGTACTTC CASSKILLGTDYEQYF
TRBJ1-5 TRBV2 TRBD1 NA TGTGCCAGCAGCTTGGACAGGGGAGTCAATCAGCCCCAGCATTTT CASSLDRGVNQPQHF
TRBJ1-2 TRBV5-4 NA few TGTGCCAGCAGCCAAGGGGGAGGGAGGACCTATGGCTACACCTTC CASSQGGGRTYGYTF
TRBJ1-2 TRBV5-6 TRBD1 NA TGTGCCAGCAGCCCGGGACAGGGAAAGGGCTATGGCTACACCTTC CASSPGQGKGYGYTF
TRBJ2-6 TRBV6-4 NA NA TGTGCCAGCAGTCCAGACAGGCCTGGGGCCAACGTCCTGACTTTC CASSPDRPGANVLTF
TRBJ2-7 TRBV18 NA NA TGTGCCAGCTCACCGCAGCAGGGCCCCTACGAGCAGTACTTC CASSPQQGPYEQYF
TRBJ1-1 TRBV5-1 NA NA TGCGCCAGCAGCTTGGAACCTCTTATCTTGGCAGGATACACGACTGAAGCTTTCTTT CASSLEPLILAGYTTEAFF
TRBJ2-2 TRBV27 TRBD2 NA TGTGCCAGCAGTCCCGCATGGGTAGCGGGAGGGCCTGGGGTCACCGGGGAGCTGTTTTTT CASSPAWVAGGPGVTGELFF
TRBJ2-1 TRBV13 TRBD2 NA TGTGCCAGCAGCTCTCCTGGACTAGCGGCCGCCTACAATGAGCAGTTCTTC CASSSPGLAAAYNEQFF
TRBJ2-3 TRBV9 TRBD2 NA TGTGCCAGCGGCTCCGGGACTAGCGGCCCGGGAGATACGCAGTATTTT CASGSGTSGPGDTQYF
TRBJ1-2 TRBV6-5 TRBD1 NA TGTGCCAGCAGTTATTCCCGGGACAGCTATTATGGCTACACCTTC CASSYSRDSYYGYTF
TRBJ2-7 TRBV7-9 TRBD2 NA TGTGCCAGCAGCTCTTGGACTAGCGGCCTCTACGAGCAGTACTTC CASSSWTSGLYEQYF
TRBJ2-1 TRBV2 TRBD1 NA TGTGCCAGCTCATCGACAGGGGACTACAATGAGCAGTTCTTC CASSSTGDYNEQFF
TRBJ1-5 TRBV7-2 NA NA TGTGCCAGCAGCTTAGGATGGGGGTCCAATCAGCCCCAGCATTTT CASSLGWGSNQPQHF
TRBJ2-2 TRBV7-2 NA NA TGTGCCAGCAGCCCAAGACAATCTACCGGGGAGCTGTTTTTT CASSPRQSTGELFF
TRBJ2-2 TRBV28 NA NA TGTGCCAGCAAGTCAGGGACCCTAAACACCGGGGAGCTGTTTTTT CASKSGTLNTGELFF
TRBJ2-3 TRBV7-3 NA NA TGTGCCAGCAGCTCAACCACAGATACGCAGTATTTT CASSSTTDTQYF
TRBJ2-5 TRBV7-9 TRBD1 NA TGTGCCAGCAGGAATAGGGACAGGGGGGACGAAACGTACCAAGAGACCCAGTACTTC CASRNRDRGDETYQETQYF
TRBJ2-5 TRBV18 NA once TGTGCCAGCTCATCGGGACACTTCCAAGAGACCCAGTACTTC CASSSGHFQETQYF
TRBJ1-1 TRBV4-1 NA once TGCGCCAGCAGCCAGAGCTTAACGAACACTGAAGCTTTCTTT CASSQSLTNTEAFF
TRBJ2-1 TRBV5-1 TRBD2 once TGCGCCAGCAGCTATGGACTAGCGGTCCCCTACAATGAGCAGTTCTTC CASSYGLAVPYNEQFF
TRBJ2-2 TRBV6-5 NA NA TGTGCCAGCAGCCCCCCGGGTAGGAAGACCGGGGAGCTGTTTTTT CASSPPGRKTGELFF
TRBJ1-6 TRBV4-1 NA NA TGCGCCAGCAGCCAAGATTCGTTCAGGGATAATTCACCCCTCCACTTT CASSQDSFRDNSPLHF
TRBJ2-7 TRBV11-1 TRBD1 NA TGTGCCAGCAGATTCGGGACAGAGAGCTCCTACGAGCAGTACTTC CASRFGTESSYEQYF
TRBJ1-1 TRBV7-2 TRBD1 NA TGTGCCAGCACTCACAGGGGGAGGGAGAACACTGAAGCTTTCTTT CASTHRGRENTEAFF